These 18 T cell receptor beta chains came from one sample sequenced in a study of spatial heterogeneity in lung cancer. From the 5' RACE reads, TCRdb called clonotypes with MiXCR, one entry per CDR3 protein. The table records about 75,000 distinct CDR3 sequences, about 14% of them present only once. Indicated time point: sample taken at primary tumor resection. Tumor, nontumor lung or frozen PBMC supplied whole RNA, sequenced without sorting. The sequenced sample was PBMCs, obtained at surgery. Receptors were obtained from a male donor with early-stage non-small cell lung cancer.

V and J are TRBV12-3 or TRBV12-4 and TRBJ1-2; 7 bases fit TRBD1. The V and J ends lost 4 bases and 6 bases, in that order; junction bases with no gene match: 5. This CDR3 comprises 13 residues. The DNA of the CDR3 is TGTGCCAGCAGTTGGGACAGTTCGGATGGCTACACCTTC. It translates to CASSWDSSDGYTF.

The chain couples TRBV15 to TRBJ2-3; no clear D. Germline V gives CDR1 LNHNV, CDR2 YYDKDF (reference sequence). V lost 7 bases and J lost 2, with 10 bases in between. The CDR3 consists of 13 residues. The DNA of the CDR3 is TGTGCCACCACCCCCGGAAACACAGATACGCAGTATTTT. Protein: CATTPGNTDTQYF.

This clonotype was counted a few times. V gene TRBV20-1 combines with J gene TRBJ1-1; D is unresolved. V lost 6 bases and J 3 bases, leaving 8 bases between the germline ends. Germline V CDR1 and CDR2: DFQATT, SNEGSKA (reference sequence). The CDR3 consists of 11 residues. This CDR3 is CSAPTDTEAFF. DNA of the CDR3: TGCAGTGCCCCGACGGACACTGAAGCTTTCTTT.

There are many counts of this clonotype. The J gene is TRBJ2-1, the V gene TRBV11-2; no definite D call. This CDR3 region has 15 residues. V shed 6 bases and J shed 0 bases, with 12 bases lying between them. The germline gives CDR1 SGHAT, CDR2 FQNNGV. The DNA of the CDR3 is TGTGCCAGCAGGCGCCTGGGCAGCTCCTACAATGAGCAGTTCTTC. This gives the protein CASRRLGSSYNEQFF.

At least ten counts were recorded for this clonotype. The chain has TRBV3-1 and TRBJ1-1, with 8 nucleotides matching TRBD1. The V gene end was trimmed by 4 bases and the J gene end by 1 base; junction bases not matched to a gene: 8. This CDR3 is 16 amino acids long. Germline V CDR1 and CDR2: LGHDT, YNNKEL (reference sequence). The CDR3 DNA sequence: TGTGCCAGCAGCCTGGCAGGGGGCCGGGCGAACACTGAAGCTTTCTTT. Amino acids: CASSLAGGRANTEAFF.

The chain combines TRBV18 with TRBJ2-7; D is unresolved. This CDR3 has 11 amino acids. Germline V gives CDR1 KGHSH, CDR2 LQKENI. Trimming left V 3 bases short and J 5 bases short, with 5 bases between. Here the CDR3 reads CASSPKNEQYF. The CDR3 nucleotides are TGTGCCAGCTCACCGAAGAACGAGCAGTACTTC.

This clonotype turned up a few times. This sequence joins TRBV20-1 and TRBJ2-2; 10 bases align to TRBD2. Germline assignment: CDR1 DFQATT and CDR2 SNEGSKA (reference sequence). This CDR3 is 15 amino acids long. Trimming took 1 base from V and 4 from J; bases not matched to a gene: 3. The CDR3, as DNA: TGCAGTGCTAGAGTACTAGCGGGACTCACCGGGGAGCTGTTTTTT. This gives the protein CSARVLAGLTGELFF.

This clonotype was detected a few times. The chain recombines TRBV5-1 with TRBJ2-7; maybe TRBD2 (5 bases). Per germline, CDR1 SGHRS and CDR2 YFSETQ. Deletions cut 4 bases from V and 4 bases from J, with 12 bases between. The CDR3 is 13 residues long. The DNA for the CDR3 is TGCGCCAGCAGCCCGGGGTGGGGTTACGAGCAGTACTTC. Protein product: CASSPGWGYEQYF. The full variable domain, rest sourced from reference TRBV5-1 and TRBJ2-7, is KAGVTQTPRYLIKTRGQQVTLSCSPISGHRSVSWYQQTPGQGLQFLFEYFSETQRNKGNFPGRFSGRQFSNSRSEMNVSTLELGDSALYLCASSPGWGYEQYFGPGTRLTVT.

In this sample, this clonotype turned up many times. The rearrangement joins TRBV7-2 to TRBJ2-4, with D hard to call. Germline CDR1 reads SGHTA; CDR2 reads FQGNSA. The CDR3 covers 13 residues. V was shortened by 1 base and J by 5 bases, with 6 bases between the two germline ends. This CDR3 is CASSLGVENIQYF. CDR3 sequence (DNA): TGTGCCAGCAGCTTAGGGGTGGAAAACATTCAGTACTTC.

J is TRBJ2-2 and V is TRBV20-1; D is unclear. Trimming shortened V by 3 bases and J by 7 bases, and 15 bases separated the two germline ends. The CDR3 is 14 amino acids. Germline V gene sequence: CDR1 DFQATT, CDR2 SNEGSKA (reference sequence). The CDR3 sequence is CSASSDILDGELFF. Here the CDR3 DNA reads TGCAGTGCTAGCAGCGACATATTGGACGGGGAGCTGTTTTTT.

This clonotype was counted a few times. This chain joins TRBV2 and TRBJ2-5, with unresolved D. The germline V gene has CDR1 SNHLY and CDR2 FYNNEI. The CDR3 is 11 amino acids. V was clipped by 3 bases and J by 5 bases, with 4 bases between them. This chain's CDR3 is CASSDLETQYF. CDR3 nucleotide sequence: TGTGCCAGCAGTGACTTGGAGACCCAGTACTTC.

The chain is built from TRBV6-2 or TRBV6-3 and TRBJ2-1, with D possibly TRBD2 on 6 matching bases. The CDR3 is 15 residues long. Germline assignment: CDR1 MNHEY and CDR2 SVGEGT. V dropped 6 bases and J dropped 6 bases, with 18 bases sitting between them. CDR3 nucleotides: TGTGCCAGCAGGAGTAGAGGGACTGGAATCAATGAGCAGTTCTTC. As protein: CASRSRGTGINEQFF.

This clonotype was counted a few times. The rearrangement joins TRBV12-3 or TRBV12-4 to TRBJ2-1; TRBD2 matches 14 bases. The CDR3 covers 14 residues. The trim removed 6 bases at V and 10 bases at J, leaving 5 bases unmatched. For the CDR3, the DNA is TGTGCCAGCAGGGGACTAGCGGGAGCAATCGAGCAGTTCTTC. This sequence encodes CASRGLAGAIEQFF.

This clonotype appeared many times. The J gene is TRBJ2-2, the V gene TRBV5-6; weak D call: TRBD1 (6 bases). Germline V gene sequence: CDR1 SGHDT, CDR2 YYEEEE. V was cut by 2 bases and J by 8 bases, with 10 bases left in between. CDR3 length: 13 amino acids. The DNA of the CDR3 is TGTGCCAGCAGCTTCTACGGGACAGGGGAGCTGTTTTTT. Translation: CASSFYGTGELFF.

The chain uses TRBV5-4 and TRBJ2-5, with D tentatively TRBD1 or TRBD2 (5 bases each). The CDR3 contains 14 residues. Looked up from germline, CDR1 is SGHNT and CDR2 is YYREEE (reference sequence). Between the trimmed V and J ends, which lost 0 bases and 4 bases, there was a span of 10 bases. The CDR3 DNA reads TGTGCCAGCAGCTTGGGGGACCCAATAGAGACCCAGTACTTC. Translated, it gives CASSLGDPIETQYF.

This clonotype was observed many times. The chain uses TRBV15 and TRBJ2-7, with unresolved D. The V gene lost 0 bases and the J gene lost 1 base, with 7 bases spanning the gap. The germline gives CDR1 LNHNV, CDR2 YYDKDF (reference sequence). The CDR3 runs 14 residues. Here the CDR3 DNA reads TGTGCCACCAGCAGAGACTTGCGTTCCTACGAGCAGTACTTC. Residues: CATSRDLRSYEQYF. Based on the CDR3 plus reference TRBV15 and TRBJ2-7, the full variable domain is DAMVIQNPRYQVTQFGKPVTLSCSQTLNHNVMYWYQQKSSQAPKLLFHYYDKDFNNEADTPDNFQSRRPNTSFCFLDIRSPGLGDTAMYLCATSRDLRSYEQYFGPGTRLTVT.

This clonotype was counted a few times. The chain employs TRBV2 and TRBJ1-5, with D unresolved. Trimming removed 6 bases at V and 7 bases at J, with 19 bases between. Germline V gene data show CDR1 as SNHLY and CDR2 as FYNNEI. This CDR3 has 15 residues. Here the CDR3 DNA reads TGTGCCAGCAGCCGTGACCCCTTTAGTAGACAGCCCCAGCATTTT. Translating gives CASSRDPFSRQPQHF.

This clonotype was counted only a few times. CDR3 amino acids: CASSEVVGDSYGYTF. The CDR3 DNA reads TGTGCCAGCAGTGAAGTTGTCGGTGATTCCTATGGCTACACCTTC. The chain recombines TRBV6-1 with TRBJ1-2; D remains ambiguous. The V end was cut by 1 base, the J end by 4 bases, with 13 bases between. The CDR3 length is 15 residues. Germline V gene sequence: CDR1 MNHNS, CDR2 SASEGT.